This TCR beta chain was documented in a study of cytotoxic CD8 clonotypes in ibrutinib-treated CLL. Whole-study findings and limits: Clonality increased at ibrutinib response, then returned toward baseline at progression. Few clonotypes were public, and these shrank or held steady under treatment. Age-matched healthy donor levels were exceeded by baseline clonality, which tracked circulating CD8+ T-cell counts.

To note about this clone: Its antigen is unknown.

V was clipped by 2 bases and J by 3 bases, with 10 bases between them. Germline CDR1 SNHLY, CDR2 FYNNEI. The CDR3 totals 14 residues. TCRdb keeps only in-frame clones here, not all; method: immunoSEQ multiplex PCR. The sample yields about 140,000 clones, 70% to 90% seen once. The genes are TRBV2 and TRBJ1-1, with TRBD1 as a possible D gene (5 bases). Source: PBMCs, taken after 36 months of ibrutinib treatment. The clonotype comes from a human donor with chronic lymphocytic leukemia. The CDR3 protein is CASSELGPYTEAFF. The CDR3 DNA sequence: TGTGCCAGCAGTGAACTGGGGCCTTACACTGAAGCTTTCTTT.